A selection of T cell receptor beta chains follows, all from one sample in a study of blood T cells in healthy people across ages. TCRdb ran MiXCR on the 5' RACE reads and lists one entry per CDR3 protein. The table lists some 890,000 distinct CDR3 sequences, about 28% of them singletons. This sample was shared with a second study, whose subject was T cells of mothers and their children.

The sequenced sample was blood. These receptors originate from a woman between 35 and 50 years old in good health. Each CDR3 is given without its conserved first and last residue.

j_call | v_call | cdr3_aa
TRBJ1-1 | TRBV7-2 | ASSSQGFGTEAF
TRBJ2-1 | TRBV9 | ASSVVSRGGYNEQF
TRBJ2-7 | TRBV4-1 | ASSQDARWRGAYEQY
TRBJ2-7 | TRBV12-3/TRBV12-4 | ASSSPRAKSSYEQY
TRBJ2-7 | TRBV20-1 | SASSNTWDRGSYEQY
TRBJ2-5 | TRBV28 | ASSQNFQETQY
NA | TRBV20-1 | SAGDYYDYEQY
TRBJ1-2 | TRBV6-2/TRBV6-3 | ASRSPGQGSLGSGYT
TRBJ1-5 | TRBV28 | ASSRRGQGNSNQPQH
TRBJ2-7 | TRBV27 | TSSRTSSYEQY
TRBJ1-5 | TRBV12-3/TRBV12-4 | ASSPRDSDNQPQH
TRBJ2-7 | TRBV10-3 | AISESEDEQY
TRBJ2-7 | TRBV7-9 | ASSSTGHPY
TRBJ2-5 | TRBV7-9 | ASSLGEYQETQY
TRBJ2-1 | TRBV5-1 | ASSLRTSAGGTNEQF
TRBJ2-7 | TRBV6-5 | ASSYSGCEQY
TRBJ1-1 | TRBV6-5 | ASSYLTGEGNTEAF
TRBJ1-2 | TRBV5-1 | ASSRRTGQVGYGYT
TRBJ2-5 | TRBV7-2 | ASSQGLAGGVETQY
TRBJ1-1 | TRBV12-5 | ASRVGGEAF
TRBJ1-1 | TRBV28 | ASSSTGGSFWTEAF
TRBJ2-1 | TRBV7-8 | ASSLGQGRYNEQF
TRBJ2-7 | TRBV28 | ASSFLPEGYEQY
TRBJ1-5 | TRBV20-1 | SASKQGHGQPQH
TRBJ2-1 | TRBV5-1 | ASRSGGPYNEQF
TRBJ1-1 | TRBV20-1 | SARKWDGNTEAF
TRBJ1-4 | TRBV28 | ASSTKMGGINEKLF
TRBJ2-3 | TRBV5-1 | ASSLPSGGAADTQY
TRBJ1-1 | TRBV10-3 | AITGTGVGTEAF
TRBJ2-2 | TRBV20-1 | SALDREVSNTGELF
TRBJ2-3 | TRBV20-1 | SARVVSPTDTQY
TRBJ1-1 | TRBV6-2/TRBV6-3 | ASSYDPHRTGINTEAF
TRBJ1-2 | TRBV6-5 | ASWDGPYYGYT
TRBJ2-3 | TRBV12-3/TRBV12-4 | ASSTSPGPGTQY
TRBJ1-2 | TRBV6-1 | ASTGLALANYGYT
TRBJ2-1 | TRBV6-5 | ASSFLDRMSYNEQF
TRBJ2-7 | TRBV2 | ASSELSYEQY
TRBJ1-2 | TRBV5-1 | ASSGQGRMHGYT
TRBJ1-1 | TRBV12-3/TRBV12-4 | ASTPARAGAEAF
TRBJ1-2 | TRBV28 | ASSLSGGARGYT
TRBJ2-2 | TRBV9 | ASSVAQGQGARTGELF
TRBJ2-5 | TRBV5-1 | ASRRSQANSHNEQY
TRBJ2-1 | TRBV13 | ASSFGSLAGETQF
TRBJ2-7 | TRBV5-1 | ASSLFPSSYEQY
TRBJ2-7 | TRBV28 | ASSLPDSRYEQY
TRBJ2-1 | TRBV4-2 | ASSQPGQGVNEQF
TRBJ1-5 | TRBV25-1 | ASSESSGYQPQH
TRBJ2-7 | TRBV10-3 | ASGGTSDEQY
TRBJ1-5 | TRBV20-1 | SARTRTQGRQPQH
TRBJ2-7 | TRBV7-2 | ASSRGGSYYEQY
TRBJ2-1 | TRBV5-6 | ASSLGRGSHNEQF
TRBJ2-1 | TRBV28 | ASSWTSGGYNEQF
TRBJ1-1 | TRBV27 | ASSSRQAANTEAF
TRBJ2-7 | TRBV6-2/TRBV6-3 | ASSLQDGGATYEQY
TRBJ2-2 | TRBV2 | ASRRTETGELF
TRBJ2-7 | TRBV24-1 | ATSDSGTGRYEQY